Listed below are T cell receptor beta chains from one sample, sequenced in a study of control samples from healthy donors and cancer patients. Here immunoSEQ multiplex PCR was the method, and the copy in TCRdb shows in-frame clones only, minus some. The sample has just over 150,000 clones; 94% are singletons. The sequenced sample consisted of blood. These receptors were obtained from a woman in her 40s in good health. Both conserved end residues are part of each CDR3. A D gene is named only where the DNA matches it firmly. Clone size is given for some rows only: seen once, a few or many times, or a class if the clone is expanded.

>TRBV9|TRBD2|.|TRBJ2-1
TGTGCCAGCAATGGACTAGCGGGAGTTAACGATGAGCAGTTCTTC
CASNGLAGVNDEQFF
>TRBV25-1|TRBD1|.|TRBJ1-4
TGTGCCAGCAGTGATGCAGGGGGCCCCAGGAATGAAAAACTGTTTTTT
CASSDAGGPRNEKLFF
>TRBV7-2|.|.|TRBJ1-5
TGTGCCAGCAGAACTGGGGGTCAGCCCCAGCATTTT
CASRTGGQPQHF
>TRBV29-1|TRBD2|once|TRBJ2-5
TGCAGCGTTGGTCGGCGGCTAGCGGAACTACAAGAGACCCAGTACTTC
CSVGRRLAELQETQYF
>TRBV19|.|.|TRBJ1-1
TGTGCCAGTAGAGAGCCGGGAAAGGTCGCTGAAGCTTTCTTT
CASREPGKVAEAFF
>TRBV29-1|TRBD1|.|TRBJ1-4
TGCAGCTTTTCACAGGGGGAAAAACTGTTTTTT
CSFSQGEKLFF
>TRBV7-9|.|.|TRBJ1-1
TGTGCCAGCAGCACCGGGCTCACTGAAGCTTTCTTT
CASSTGLTEAFF
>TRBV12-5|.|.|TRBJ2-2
TGTGCTACCGGTTTTGGTGTAACCGGGGAGCTGTTTTTT
CATGFGVTGELFF
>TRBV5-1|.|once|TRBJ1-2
TGCGCCAGCAGCTTGGCCGACGGAAACTATGGCTACACCTTC
CASSLADGNYGYTF
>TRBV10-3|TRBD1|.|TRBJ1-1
TGTGCCATCAGTAAACCGGGACAGACGAACGAAGCTTTCTTT
CAISKPGQTNEAFF
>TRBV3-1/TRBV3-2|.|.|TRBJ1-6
TGTGCCAGCAGCCAAGTTTGGGGTCACGGATCACCCCTCCACTTT
CASSQVWGHGSPLHF
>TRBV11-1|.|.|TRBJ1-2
TGTGCCAGCAGCTTAGATGCGGGCTATGGCTACACCTTC
CASSLDAGYGYTF
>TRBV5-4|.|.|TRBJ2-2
TGTGCCAGCAGCTTGGTGGGCAGTGCAGGGGAGCTGTTTTTT
CASSLVGSAGELFF
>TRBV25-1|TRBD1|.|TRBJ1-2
TGTGCCAGCCGTGGACAGGTCAACTATGGCTACACCTTC
CASRGQVNYGYTF
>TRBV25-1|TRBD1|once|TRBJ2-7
TGTGCCAGCAGTGACGGGACAGGGTTTGGCGAGCAGTACTTC
CASSDGTGFGEQYF
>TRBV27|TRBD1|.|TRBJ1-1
TGTGCCAGCAGTCCCCCGACAGGGCCCACTGAAGCTTTCTTT
CASSPPTGPTEAFF
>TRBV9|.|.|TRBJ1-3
TGTGCCAGCAGCGCCCTTCAAGGGACGATCTCTGGAAACACCATATATTTT
CASSALQGTISGNTIYF
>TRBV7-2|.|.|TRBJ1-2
TGTGCCAGCAGCTTAGCCCGGGACAATTGGGGCTATGGCTACACCTTC
CASSLARDNWGYGYTF
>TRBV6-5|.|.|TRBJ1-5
TGTGCCAGCAGGGGGGACAATTATAGCAATCAGCCCCAGCATTTT
CASRGDNYSNQPQHF
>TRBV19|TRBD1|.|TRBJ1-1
TGTGCCAGTAGTCTAGGACAGGGATGGGGAACTGAAGCTTTCTTT
CASSLGQGWGTEAFF
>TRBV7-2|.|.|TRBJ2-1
TGTGCCAGCAGCTTCGACAGAGTCTCCTACAATGAGCAGTTCTTC
CASSFDRVSYNEQFF
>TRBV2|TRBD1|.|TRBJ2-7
TGTGCCAGCACCGGACAGGGGCAGTACTTC
CASTGQGQYF
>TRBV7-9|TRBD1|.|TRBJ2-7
TGTGCCAGCAGCTTAGGACAGGGCAGAATCTACGAGCAGTACTTC
CASSLGQGRIYEQYF
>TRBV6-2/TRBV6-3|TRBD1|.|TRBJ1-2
TGTGCCAGCAGTTATGGACAGGGGCGCGGATATGGCTACACCTTC
CASSYGQGRGYGYTF
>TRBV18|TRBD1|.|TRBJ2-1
TGTGCCAGCTCCTGGCCTGCCGGGACAGCGAGGAGGGAGCAGTTCTTC
CASSWPAGTARREQFF
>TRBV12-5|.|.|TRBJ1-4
TGTGCTAGTGGTTTGATCCGGGGCAGTGCATCCACTAATGAAAAACTGTTTTTT
CASGLIRGSASTNEKLFF
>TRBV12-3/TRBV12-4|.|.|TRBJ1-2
TGTGCCAGCAGAGGGTGGTCGGAAGGCTACACCTTC
CASRGWSEGYTF
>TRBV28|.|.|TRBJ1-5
TGTGCCAGCAGTTACGGGTATAGCAATCAGCCCCAGCATTTT
CASSYGYSNQPQHF